A single sample is the source of the 21 T cell receptor beta chains below, sequenced in a study of cytomegalovirus exposure and HLA in healthy donors (dated by TCRdb to 2015 to 2018). Library generation was performed with the immunoSEQ multiplex PCR assay. For the multiplex PCR, a mixture combining 60 forward primers for TCR Vbeta segments and 13 reverse primers for TCR Jbeta segments was used. TCRdb provides this immuneACCESS table in a form limited to in-frame rearrangements. Some clones are lacking; in checked studies, under half of them reflect an unresolved V gene, and why the rest are absent is not known. This sample's clone table shows 40,000 to 65,000 clones. The ten largest clones represent roughly 25% of the sample. The specimen sequenced was PBMCs. The receptors were sampled from a man between 35 and 55 years old in good health and CMV-seropositive.

The chain is built from TRBV10-3 and TRBJ2-3, with D possibly matching TRBD2 (6 bases). The CDR3 has 13 residues. CDR1 and CDR2 from the germline V gene are ENHRY and SYGVKD. Trimming pared 6 bases from V and 6 bases from J, leaving 13 bases between. The DNA of the CDR3 is TGTGCCATCAGACGTAGCCTAGCGGATACGCAGTATTTT. Translating it yields CAIRRSLADTQYF.

The chain employs TRBV4-2 and TRBJ1-5; no firm D call. The CDR3 covers 14 residues. V lost 4 bases and J lost 1, with 8 bases in between. Germline CDR1 is LGHNA and CDR2 is YNFKEQ. The CDR3 loop reads CASSPGVSNQPQHF. The CDR3 nucleotides are TGTGCCAGCAGCCCCGGGGTAAGCAATCAGCCCCAGCATTTT.

The chain has TRBV2 and TRBJ2-7, with a weak D call TRBD2 (6 bases). V lost 4 bases, J lost 4 bases, and 14 bases lay in between. Germline CDR1 is SNHLY and CDR2 is FYNNEI. The CDR3 loop spans 14 amino acids. CDR3 coding DNA: TGTGCCAGCAGTGTGGGACTTTGGGGGTACGAGCAGTACTTC. Its protein is CASSVGLWGYEQYF.

The chain uses TRBV10-1 and TRBJ2-1; 12 nucleotides align to TRBD1. The germline V gene has CDR1 WNHNN and CDR2 SYGVQD (reference sequence). J lost 10 bases, V lost 2 bases, and 6 bases had no gene match. CDR3 length equals 15 residues. The CDR3 here is CASSEGTGGLGEQFF. The CDR3 coding sequence is TGCGCCAGCAGTGAGGGGACAGGGGGCTTGGGGGAGCAGTTCTTC.

V and J are TRBV28 and TRBJ2-6; TRBD1 is a possible D gene (5 bases). Trimming shortened V by 3 bases and J by 1 base, and 16 bases separated the two germline ends. Per germline, CDR1 MDHEN and CDR2 SYDVKM. CDR3 length equals 18 residues. The CDR3 is CASSFRGQGPSGANVLTF. CDR3 DNA: TGTGCCAGCAGTTTCCGTGGACAAGGTCCGTCTGGGGCCAACGTCCTGACTTTC.

V is TRBV11-2 and J is TRBJ1-1; TRBD1 matches 10 bases. Trimming cost V 4 bases and J 5 bases; bases outside gene matches: 4. CDR3 size: 14 residues. Germline V gene data show CDR1 as SGHAT and CDR2 as FQNNGV. The CDR3 bases are TGTGCCAGCAGCTGGGACAGGGGTGGTACTGAAGCTTTCTTT. Its translation is CASSWDRGGTEAFF.

CDR3 bases: TGTGCCAGCTCAAGGGACAGGGGCCCCTACGAGCAGTACTTC. Translated, it gives CASSRDRGPYEQYF. The rearrangement links TRBV18 to TRBJ2-7; 10 nucleotides match TRBD1. Germline V lookup: CDR1 KGHSH, CDR2 LQKENI. After removal of 5 bases from V and 2 bases from J, the junction contained 3 bases not matched to a gene. This CDR3 spans 14 amino acids.

The rearrangement joins TRBV12-5 to TRBJ2-3; 12 bases agree with TRBD2. The CDR3 loop spans 18 amino acids. Germline V gives CDR1 LGHNT, CDR2 FRNRAP. V was pared by 4 bases and J by 5 bases, with 13 bases of the junction left unmatched. The DNA of the CDR3 is TGTGCTAGTGGTTCCCCGACTAGCGGGAGTGAAGGAGAAGATACGCAGTATTTT. This gives the protein CASGSPTSGSEGEDTQYF.

This chain links TRBV7-2 with TRBJ2-7; 7 bases map to TRBD1. This CDR3 is 16 amino acids long. V trimming: 2 bases; J trimming: 2 bases; junction bases outside the gene matches: 9. The germline V gene has CDR1 SGHTA and CDR2 FQGNSA. CDR3 sequence (DNA): TGTGCCAGCAGCTTAATCCCCGGACAGGCCGCCTACGAGCAGTACTTC. This gives the protein CASSLIPGQAAYEQYF.

This clone is called medium-sized based on its frequency. The rearrangement links TRBV6-4 to TRBJ2-3; 7 bases align to TRBD2. Germline CDR1 MRHNA, CDR2 SNTAGT. V trimming: 0 bases; J trimming: 4 bases; junction bases outside the gene matches: 4. The CDR3 covers 15 residues. The CDR3 protein is CASSDSGGSSDTQYF. In DNA, the CDR3 is TGTGCCAGCAGTGACTCGGGCGGGAGTTCAGATACGCAGTATTTT.

This clone counts as medium-sized by frequency. The rearrangement links TRBV15 to TRBJ1-4, with D possibly being TRBD1 (5 bases). Deletions cut 3 bases from V and 12 bases from J, with 20 bases between. This CDR3 is built from 15 residues. Germline lookup yields CDR1 LNHNV and CDR2 YYDKDF (reference sequence). CDR3 coding DNA: TGTGCCACCAGCAGTCCCCTTGGAGGGGCTGAGGAACTGTTTTTT. Its protein product is CATSSPLGGAEELFF.

The chain combines TRBV9 with TRBJ1-6, with D possibly being TRBD1 (6 bases). The germline CDR1 and CDR2 sequences are SGDLS and YYNGEE. The CDR3 loop spans 17 amino acids. The V and J ends lost 3 bases and 6 bases respectively, with 19 bases between them. As DNA, the CDR3 is TGTGCCAGCAGCGAGGAGGGGGGGCTAAGATTTAATTCACCCCTCCACTTT. Its translation is CASSEEGGLRFNSPLHF.

The chain combines TRBV30 with TRBJ1-2, with D tentatively TRBD1 (5 bases). The V end was cut by 0 bases, the J end by 8 bases, with 16 bases between. The CDR3 runs to 14 residues. Germline CDR1 GTSNPN, CDR2 SVGIG (reference sequence). In nucleotides, the CDR3 is TGTGCCTGGAGTGTACAGGAGGGAGCGGGCGGCTACACCTTC. This translates into CAWSVQEGAGGYTF.

The chain carries TRBV2 and TRBJ2-3; 9 bases fit TRBD1. The germline gives CDR1 SNHLY, CDR2 FYNNEI. V trimming: 3 bases; J trimming: 4 bases; junction bases outside the gene matches: 2. The CDR3 is 14 residues long. The CDR3 DNA reads TGTGCCAGCAGTGAGGGACAGGGTCCAGATACGCAGTATTTT. Translating it yields CASSEGQGPDTQYF.

V gene TRBV5-4 combines with J gene TRBJ2-3; D gene unclear. Per the germline V gene, CDR1 is SGHNT and CDR2 is YYREEE (reference sequence). The germline V and J ends were trimmed by 0 bases and 5 bases, with 10 bases remaining between them. CDR3 length: 14 amino acids. The CDR3 protein is CASSLGRSGDTQYF. In nucleotides, the CDR3 is TGTGCCAGCAGCTTGGGCCGGTCGGGAGATACGCAGTATTTT.

This chain uses TRBV28 with TRBJ1-2; 7 bases map to TRBD1. Germline values: CDR1 MDHEN, CDR2 SYDVKM. The CDR3 sequence is 17 residues long. After removal of 6 bases from V and 4 bases from J, the junction contained 17 bases not matched to a gene. CDR3 protein: CASRHRQGGTVGYGYTF. In DNA, the CDR3 is TGTGCCAGCAGGCACCGACAGGGTGGGACCGTCGGCTATGGCTACACCTTC.

This sequence joins TRBV30 and TRBJ2-1; D not resolved. Trimming pared 7 bases from V and 0 bases from J, leaving 7 bases between. The CDR3 length is 12 residues. From germline, CDR1 is GTSNPN and CDR2 SVGIG (reference sequence). CDR3 protein: CALESSYNEQFF. CDR3 coding DNA: TGTGCCTTGGAGAGCTCCTACAATGAGCAGTTCTTC.

J is TRBJ1-3 and V is TRBV6-1, with a weak D call TRBD1 (5 bases). V was cut by 6 bases and J by 4 bases, with 13 bases left in between. The CDR3 contains 14 residues. Germline V CDR1 and CDR2: MNHNS, SASEGT. This CDR3 reads CASRDFGGGNTIYF. CDR3 DNA: TGTGCCAGCAGGGATTTCGGGGGAGGAAACACCATATATTTT.

This chain uses TRBV13 with TRBJ2-1; 8 bases are a match to TRBD1. The length of the CDR3 is 16 residues. CDR1 PRHDT and CDR2 FYEKMQ come from the germline V gene (reference sequence). V shed 5 bases, J shed 2 bases, and the junction held 8 bases outside the gene matches. CDR3 protein: CASSGPGTGAYNEQFF. The CDR3 bases are TGTGCCAGCAGCGGACCCGGGACAGGCGCCTACAATGAGCAGTTCTTC.

The J gene is TRBJ1-2, the V gene TRBV29-1, with TRBD1 as a possible D gene (6 bases). This CDR3 region has 13 residues. CDR1 and CDR2 from the germline V gene are SQVTM and ANQGSEA. V was cut by 3 bases and J by 6 bases, with 14 bases left in between. CDR3 residues: CSVDPAGAHGYTF. The CDR3 nucleotides are TGCAGCGTTGACCCGGCAGGGGCCCATGGCTACACCTTC.

V gene TRBV28 combines with J gene TRBJ1-3; a possible D gene is TRBD1 (6 bases). The length of the CDR3 is 15 residues. CDR1 is MDHEN, CDR2 SYDVKM, per germline. The V end lost 3 bases, the J end lost 3 bases, and 12 bases lay between the germline ends. The CDR3 region has the DNA TGTGCCAGCAGTTTTTTAGTCAGGGGTGGAAACACCATATATTTT. It encodes CASSFLVRGGNTIYF.